The 23 T cell receptor beta chains below were found in one sample sequenced in a study of blood T cell repertoires in COVID-19. Profiling relied on immunoSEQ multiplex PCR, and the TCRdb table lists in-frame clones only, not all of them. The table lists under 300,000 clones, approximately 79% of them singletons. Material for sequencing was peripheral blood. The receptor set was obtained from a woman aged 35 to 49 with active or convalescent COVID-19.

The rearrangement joins TRBV5-1 to TRBJ2-7; D might be TRBD2 (7 bases). Per germline, CDR1 SGHRS and CDR2 YFSETQ. V lost 0 bases to trimming and J lost 2 bases, with 9 bases between them. The CDR3 totals 14 residues. CDR3 coding DNA: TGCGCCAGCAGCTTGGCGGGGGGCACCTACGAGCAGTACTTC. Encoded protein: CASSLAGGTYEQYF.

CDR3 sequence reads: CASEQGRNTEAFF. The CDR3, as DNA: TGTGCCAGCGAACAGGGACGAAACACTGAAGCTTTCTTT. The gene calls are TRBV10-3 and TRBJ1-1, with D perhaps TRBD1 (6 bases). V lost 10 bases to trimming and J lost 2 bases, with 14 bases between them. Germline CDR1 reads ENHRY; CDR2 reads SYGVKD. This CDR3 has 13 residues.

This rearrangement joins TRBV5-4 to TRBJ1-1; no clear D gene. Germline CDR1 reads SGHNT; CDR2 reads YYREEE (reference sequence). The CDR3 runs 15 residues. V was cut by 3 bases and J by 1 base, with 13 bases left in between. In nucleotides, the CDR3 is TGTGCCAGCAGCTCACCCCGGGCGGGGAACACTGAAGCTTTCTTT. Amino acids: CASSSPRAGNTEAFF.

The chain is built from TRBV7-2 and TRBJ1-4; possible D gene TRBD1, 6 bases. This CDR3 has 14 residues. Between the trimmed V and J ends, which lost 3 bases and 7 bases, there was a span of 12 bases. CDR1 is SGHTA and CDR2 is FQGNSA in the germline V gene. The CDR3 region has the DNA TGTGCCAGCAGCTTGACGAACAGGGCTGAAAAACTGTTTTTT. Protein sequence: CASSLTNRAEKLFF.

This clone was observed a single time. CDR3 DNA sequence: TGTGCCACCAGCAGAGAGCGGGGCGGCATTCAGTACTTC. Its protein is CATSRERGGIQYF. J is TRBJ2-4 and V is TRBV15; possible D gene TRBD2, 6 bases. Trimming cost V 0 bases and J 9 bases, with 9 bases left between them. CDR1 is LNHNV and CDR2 is YYDKDF in the germline V gene (reference sequence). The CDR3 is 13 residues long.

This chain links TRBV10-3 with TRBJ2-2; 10 positions agree with TRBD2. Trimming cost V 6 bases and J 4 bases; bases outside gene matches: 5. CDR1 is ENHRY and CDR2 is SYGVKD in the germline V gene. The CDR3 has 15 residues. CDR3 DNA: TGTGCCATCAGACTAGCGGGGCCCACCACCGGGGAGCTGTTTTTT. Encoded protein: CAIRLAGPTTGELFF.

V gene TRBV2 combines with J gene TRBJ1-4, with 10 bases that match TRBD1. V was pared by 6 bases and J by 7 bases, with 8 bases of the junction left unmatched. The CDR3 runs 15 residues. Germline V gene lookup returns CDR1 SNHLY and CDR2 FYNNEI. As DNA, the CDR3 is TGTGCCAGCAGCCAAGACAGGGGGCTTGTTGAAAAACTGTTTTTT. Residues: CASSQDRGLVEKLFF.

The genes are TRBV2 and TRBJ2-5, with TRBD1 identical over 10 bases. This CDR3 spans 14 amino acids. CDR1 is SNHLY and CDR2 is FYNNEI in the germline V gene. Trimming at V came to 8 bases and at J to 5 bases, leaving 8 bases not matched to a gene. The chain's CDR3 is CASLTGGAMETQYF. The CDR3 nucleotides are TGTGCCAGCCTGACAGGGGGCGCGATGGAGACCCAGTACTTC.

This clone appeared a few times. The rearrangement joins TRBV7-2 to TRBJ2-3; TRBD1 matches 10 bases. The CDR3 contains 18 residues. Germline V gene data show CDR1 as SGHTA and CDR2 as FQGNSA. Unmatched junction bases numbered 13, after V lost 4 bases and J lost 3 bases. This chain's CDR3 is CASSSLGTGVLVTDTQYF. The CDR3 bases are TGTGCCAGCAGCTCCCTCGGGACAGGGGTGTTGGTTACAGATACGCAGTATTTT. Full variable domain (outside the CDR3, taken from reference TRBV7-2 and TRBJ2-3): GAGVSQSPSNKVTEKGKDVELRCDPISGHTALYWYRQSLGQGLEFLIYFQGNSAPDKSGLPSDRFSAERTGGSVSTLTIQRTQQEDSAVYLCASSSLGTGVLVTDTQYFGPGTRLTVL.

This chain connects TRBV5-6 to TRBJ1-3, with D unclear. The CDR3 consists of 15 residues. CDR1 is SGHDT, CDR2 YYEEEE, per germline. Trimming stripped 0 bases from V and 0 bases from J, with 7 bases between. The CDR3 sequence: CASSLAPRSGNTIYF. The CDR3 nucleotides are TGTGCCAGCAGCTTGGCCCCTCGCTCTGGAAACACCATATATTTT.

The chain has TRBV9 and TRBJ2-5; 12 nucleotides agree with TRBD2. Germline V gene sequence: CDR1 SGDLS, CDR2 YYNGEE. CDR3 length: 17 residues. The junction had 7 bases not matched to a gene; V was cut back by 2 bases and J by 2 bases. The CDR3 DNA reads TGTGCCAGCAGCGTCGGACTAGCGGGGAATATACAAGAGACCCAGTACTTC. The encoded protein is CASSVGLAGNIQETQYF.

V usage is TRBV6-5 and J usage is TRBJ2-2; D is possibly TRBD1 (6 bases). Germline loops: CDR1 MNHEY, CDR2 SVGAGI. V was cut by 2 bases and J by 3 bases, with 7 bases left in between. The length of the CDR3 is 14 residues. The CDR3 loop reads CASSYDRYTGELFF. CDR3 coding DNA: TGTGCCAGCAGTTACGACAGGTACACCGGGGAGCTGTTTTTT.

The rearrangement joins TRBV10-2 to TRBJ2-5; D is perhaps TRBD2 (6 bases). The germline gives CDR1 WSHSY, CDR2 SAAADI. This CDR3 contains 12 residues. V was trimmed by 10 bases and J by 4 bases, leaving 13 bases between them. CDR3 loop: CAIRLDVETQYF. The CDR3, as DNA: TGCGCCATCCGACTAGACGTAGAGACCCAGTACTTC.

The CDR3 nucleotides are TGCGCCAGCAGCTTGGAGGGACTGGGCTACACCTTC. Amino acid sequence: CASSLEGLGYTF. The chain carries TRBV5-1 and TRBJ1-2, with D possibly being TRBD1 (5 bases). CDR1 is SGHRS, CDR2 YFSETQ, per germline. The CDR3 contains 12 residues. V was shortened by 0 bases and J by 8 bases, with 8 bases between the two germline ends.

This clone occurred a few times. The V gene is TRBV7-2, the J gene TRBJ1-6; D unresolved. V lost 2 bases and J 4 bases, leaving 6 bases between the germline ends. This CDR3 is built from 14 residues. CDR1 is SGHTA, CDR2 FQGNSA, per germline. CDR3 amino acids: CASSLQIYNSPLHF. CDR3 coding DNA: TGTGCCAGCAGCTTACAGATTTATAATTCACCCCTCCACTTT.

This clone was seen once. J is TRBJ2-1 and V is TRBV10-3; maybe TRBD2 (5 bases). Between the trimmed V and J ends, which lost 1 base and 0 bases, there was a span of 10 bases. Germline CDR1 and CDR2: ENHRY and SYGVKD. This CDR3 region has 16 residues. CDR3 loop: CAISELGSSSYNEQFF. CDR3 nucleotides: TGTGCCATCAGTGAGTTGGGGAGTAGCTCCTACAATGAGCAGTTCTTC.

The chain carries TRBV5-1 and TRBJ1-1, with TRBD1 matching over 11 bases. This CDR3 comprises 16 residues. Germline V gene lookup returns CDR1 SGHRS and CDR2 YFSETQ. V dropped 3 bases and J dropped 0; count of bases not matched to a gene: 4. CDR3 coding DNA: TGCGCCAGCAGCTGGACAGGGGGCGGCATGAACACTGAAGCTTTCTTT. Amino acid sequence: CASSWTGGGMNTEAFF.

V and J are TRBV5-4 and TRBJ1-2; 9 nucleotides match TRBD1. Trimming at V came to 4 bases and at J to 4 bases, leaving 8 bases not matched to a gene. This CDR3 comprises 15 residues. Germline CDR1 reads SGHNT; CDR2 reads YYREEE (reference sequence). This chain's CDR3 is CASSIVGQGGYGYTF. DNA of the CDR3: TGTGCCAGCAGCATAGTGGGACAGGGAGGCTATGGCTACACCTTC.

This sequence joins TRBV27 and TRBJ1-2; 9 bases align to TRBD1. V shed 7 bases and J 4 bases; nucleotides not matched to a gene: 13. The CDR3 consists of 16 residues. Looked up from germline, CDR1 is MNHEY and CDR2 is SMNVEV (reference sequence). In DNA form, the CDR3 reads TGTGCCAGCACCCTTACCGGGACAGGGAGGAGCTATGGCTACACCTTC. Its translation: CASTLTGTGRSYGYTF.

This clone occurred a few times. The rearrangement joins TRBV5-1 to TRBJ2-7; 11 nucleotides match TRBD1. Germline loops: CDR1 SGHRS, CDR2 YFSETQ. The CDR3 is made up of 14 amino acids. After removal of 4 bases from V and 4 bases from J, the junction contained 4 bases not matched to a gene. This CDR3 reads CASSPGQGAYEQYV. In DNA, the CDR3 is TGCGCCAGCAGCCCAGGACAGGGGGCTTACGAGCAGTACGTC.

The gene calls are TRBV10-3 and TRBJ1-5, with 9 bases that match TRBD1. After removal of 0 bases from V and 4 bases from J, the junction contained 7 bases not matched to a gene. In germline, CDR1 is ENHRY, CDR2 SYGVKD. CDR3 length equals 17 residues. CDR3 bases: TGTGCCATCAGTGAGTCCTCATCTGGACAGGGGAATCAGCCCCAGCATTTT. Its translation: CAISESSSGQGNQPQHF.

The chain is built from TRBV3-1 (or the pseudogene TRBV3-2) and TRBJ2-1; 7 nucleotides align to TRBD2. Germline V gene lookup returns CDR1 LGHDT and CDR2 YNNKEL (reference sequence). CDR3 length equals 14 residues. V shed 1 base and J 9 bases; nucleotides not matched to a gene: 6. CDR3 sequence reads: CASSQGTSGSEQFF. The CDR3 region has the DNA TGTGCCAGCAGCCAAGGGACTAGTGGAAGTGAGCAGTTCTTC.

This rearrangement joins TRBV11-2 to TRBJ2-1; tentative D call: TRBD1 (6 bases). The CDR3 extends over 14 amino acids. The V end was cut by 1 base, the J end by 5 bases, with 9 bases between. Germline V gene data show CDR1 as SGHAT and CDR2 as FQNNGV. The CDR3 region has the DNA TGTGCCAGCAGCTTAGGGGGGCCTAACAATGAGCAGTTCTTC. Residues: CASSLGGPNNEQFF.